The 29 T cell receptor beta chains listed next were all sequenced from one sample in a study of OX40 agonist ivuxolimab in advanced cancers. This table comes from immunoSEQ multiplex PCR, and its TCRdb copy is limited to in-frame clones, with some not included. The sample has about 73,000 clones; around 90% are singletons. The sample in question was CD4+ or CD8+ T cells sorted from blood, obtained in a trial of the OX40 agonist ivuxolimab. The receptors originated from an adult with an advanced solid tumor such as melanoma, head and neck, liver or kidney cancer.

The V call is TRBV28, the J call TRBJ2-1; 10 bases match TRBD2. CDR1 is MDHEN and CDR2 is SYDVKM in the germline V gene. The CDR3 length is 15 residues. Losses at the gene ends were 1 base for V and 8 bases for J; bases not matched to a gene: 5. CDR3 sequence reads: CASSLFSGRGYEQFF. The CDR3 DNA sequence: TGTGCCAGCAGTTTATTCAGCGGGAGGGGGTATGAGCAGTTCTTC. The variable domain in full, completed from reference TRBV28 and TRBJ2-1, reads DVKVTQSSRYLVKRTGEKVFLECVQDMDHENMFWYRQDPGLGLRLIYFSYDVKMKEKGDIPEGYSVSREKKERFSLILESASTNQTSMYLCASSLFSGRGYEQFFGPGTRLTVL.

As for this clone: One junction end does not reproduce the germline sequence, and a read error may be involved. J is TRBJ1-2 and V is TRBV11-2, with TRBD1 matching over 9 bases. The germline CDR1 and CDR2 sequences are SGHAT and FQNNGV. The CDR3 has 15 residues. The CDR3 sequence is CASTLGTGINYGYTF. Here the CDR3 DNA reads TGTGCCAGCACCTTAGGGACAGGGATTAACTATGGCTACACCTTC.

The V and J genes are TRBV2 and TRBJ2-7; 8 nucleotides line up with TRBD2. Germline V CDR1 and CDR2: SNHLY, FYNNEI. V lost 8 bases to trimming and J lost 0 bases; unmatched junction nucleotides: 6. CDR3 size: 14 residues. The CDR3 is CASPRGGSSYEQYF. For the CDR3, the DNA is TGTGCCAGCCCCCGGGGGGGAAGCTCCTACGAGCAGTACTTC.

This clone has just a few counts. The chain recombines TRBV19 with TRBJ2-1; 7 bases agree with TRBD1. This CDR3 contains 15 residues. Germline-derived CDR1 and CDR2 are LNHDA and SQIVND (reference sequence). The trim removed 3 bases at V and 6 bases at J, leaving 8 bases unmatched. The CDR3 DNA is TGTGCCAGTAGTATGTTCGACAGGGATCCCAATGAGCAGTTCTTC. Translated, it gives CASSMFDRDPNEQFF. The full variable domain, in which reference TRBV19 and TRBJ2-1 provide the parts outside the CDR3, is DGGITQSPKYLFRKEGQNVTLSCEQNLNHDAMYWYRQDPGQGLRLIYYSQIVNDFQKGDIAEGYSVSREKKESFPLTVTSAQKNPTAFYLCASSMFDRDPNEQFFGPGTRLTVL.

The rearrangement joins TRBV5-6 to TRBJ2-7, with 9 nucleotides matching TRBD1. V lost 0 bases to trimming and J lost 0 bases; unmatched junction nucleotides: 4. This CDR3 has 16 residues. Germline V gene lookup returns CDR1 SGHDT and CDR2 YYEEEE. DNA of the CDR3: TGTGCCAGCAGCTTGGCCCGGGACAGGGCCTCCTACGAGCAGTACTTC. Amino acid sequence: CASSLARDRASYEQYF.

The gene calls are TRBV4-2 and TRBJ2-7; D is possibly TRBD1 or TRBD2 (5 bases each). Deletions cut 4 bases from V and 2 bases from J, with 18 bases between. CDR3 length equals 16 residues. Germline V gives CDR1 LGHNA, CDR2 YNFKEQ. CDR3 in DNA: TGTGCCAGCAGCCCACATTGGGAGTTGGGGGCCTACGAGCAGTACTTC. The encoded protein is CASSPHWELGAYEQYF.

This clone is a singleton in its sample. V usage is TRBV5-1 and J usage is TRBJ2-7, with a possible D match to TRBD1 (6 bases). The CDR3 extends over 15 amino acids. Germline assignment: CDR1 SGHRS and CDR2 YFSETQ. With 1 base removed from V and 5 bases from J, the gap between germline ends came to 16 bases. The CDR3: CASSLTSRRGDEQYF. CDR3 coding DNA: TGCGCCAGCAGCTTGACCTCCCGCAGGGGAGACGAGCAGTACTTC.

This clone has only a few counts. The CDR3 DNA reads as TGTGCCAGCAGTTTATGGTCAGGGTCCTATGGCTACACCTTC. It is translated as CASSLWSGSYGYTF. The chain couples TRBV27 to TRBJ1-2, with D possibly being TRBD1 (5 bases). The CDR3 consists of 14 residues. CDR1 and CDR2 from the germline V gene are MNHEY and SMNVEV (reference sequence). The V and J ends lost 1 base and 4 bases respectively, with 10 bases between them.

This chain uses TRBV4-2 with TRBJ2-2; D is uncertain. Deletions cut 7 bases from V and 1 base from J, with 10 bases between. The CDR3 is made up of 14 amino acids. Looked up from germline, CDR1 is LGHNA and CDR2 is YNFKEQ. CDR3 nucleotide sequence: TGTGCCAGCACCTCAAGGGTGAACACCGGGGAGCTGTTTTTT. This translates into CASTSRVNTGELFF.

The DNA for the CDR3 is TGTGCCAGCAGCTTAGGTCTGGGGTACGAGCAGTACTTC. This gives the protein CASSLGLGYEQYF. The gene calls are TRBV11-2 and TRBJ2-7; D gene unclear. The V and J ends lost 1 base and 4 bases respectively, with 8 bases between them. The germline CDR1 and CDR2 sequences are SGHAT and FQNNGV. There are 13 residues in the CDR3.

This sequence joins TRBV9 and TRBJ2-2; D is unresolved. This CDR3 has 16 residues. From germline, CDR1 is SGDLS and CDR2 YYNGEE. The V end was cut by 0 bases, the J end by 0 bases, with 9 bases between. CDR3 coding DNA: TGTGCCAGCAGCGTAGAAATCCAGGCGAACACCGGGGAGCTGTTTTTT. Residues: CASSVEIQANTGELFF.

V and J are TRBV2 and TRBJ2-3; a possible D gene is TRBD2 (6 bases). With 8 bases removed from V and 4 bases from J, the gap between germline ends came to 19 bases. CDR1 is SNHLY, CDR2 FYNNEI, per germline. The CDR3 is made up of 15 amino acids. The CDR3 bases are TGTGCCAGCCCGGAGGGCCGGGAATGGGCAGATACGCAGTATTTT. Its protein is CASPEGREWADTQYF.

The rearrangement links TRBV7-8 to TRBJ2-7, with 8 bases aligning to TRBD1. This CDR3 region has 14 residues. Trimming took 6 bases from V and 5 from J; bases not matched to a gene: 9. Germline V CDR1 and CDR2: SGHVS, FQNEAQ. CDR3 DNA: TGTGCCAGCAGAAAGGGACAGGATAGGGACGAGCAGTACTTC. It codes for CASRKGQDRDEQYF.

This clone has more than one count but fewer than ten. The chain employs TRBV6-1 and TRBJ1-2; tentative D call: TRBD1 (6 bases). Trimming took 6 bases from V and 0 from J, leaving 14 bases between them. Germline lookup yields CDR1 MNHNS and CDR2 SASEGT. The CDR3 is made up of 15 amino acids. This chain's CDR3 is CASSLIRTANYGYTF. In nucleotides, the CDR3 is TGTGCCAGCAGCCTCATACGGACAGCTAACTATGGCTACACCTTC.

Comment on this clone: Mismatch with germline at one junction end may stem from a read error. The V gene is TRBV7-9, the J gene TRBJ1-1; no firm D call. Germline assignment: CDR1 SEHNR and CDR2 FQNEAQ (reference sequence). The CDR3 length is 12 residues. The CDR3 loop is CASSFLARTKNF. CDR3 DNA: TGTGCCAGCAGCTTTTTGGCCAGGACGAAGAACTTT.

The chain joins TRBV25-1 to TRBJ2-2; D is tentatively TRBD1 or TRBD2 (5 bases each). CDR3 length equals 14 residues. From germline, CDR1 is MGHDK and CDR2 SYGVNS. V lost 1 base, J lost 6 bases, and 9 bases lay in between. The CDR3 is CASSEFGGPGELFF. For the CDR3, the DNA is TGTGCCAGCAGTGAATTTGGGGGACCCGGGGAGCTGTTTTTT.

The chain couples TRBV7-9 to TRBJ1-6; D not resolved. Trimming took off 5 bases at V and 0 bases at J, with 11 bases between the two ends. This CDR3 region has 16 residues. Germline V gene sequence: CDR1 SEHNR, CDR2 FQNEAQ (reference sequence). The CDR3 DNA sequence: TGTGCCAGCAGCGCGGGAGAGGACTCCTATAATTCACCCCTCCACTTT. This sequence encodes CASSAGEDSYNSPLHF.

The V gene is TRBV27, the J gene TRBJ1-5; D unclear. Germline V gene lookup returns CDR1 MNHEY and CDR2 SMNVEV (reference sequence). V shed 5 bases and J shed 0 bases, with 5 bases lying between them. The CDR3 is made up of 13 amino acids. CDR3 loop: CASSNYSNQPQHF. The CDR3 coding sequence is TGTGCCAGCAGTAACTATAGCAATCAGCCCCAGCATTTT.

The chain has TRBV19 and TRBJ2-2; 14 bases are a match to TRBD2. The CDR3 length is 16 residues. V lost 3 bases, J lost 7 bases, and 4 bases stayed unmatched. Looked up from germline, CDR1 is LNHDA and CDR2 is SQIVND (reference sequence). CDR3 nucleotide sequence: TGTGCCAGTAGTATCGGACTAGCGGGGGGTTTCGGGGAGCTGTTTTTT. Protein: CASSIGLAGGFGELFF.

The rearrangement links TRBV28 to TRBJ2-7; D not resolved. The V end lost 3 bases, the J end lost 3 bases, and 9 bases lay between the germline ends. Germline CDR1 MDHEN, CDR2 SYDVKM. CDR3 length equals 13 residues. DNA for the CDR3: TGTGCCAGCAGTTTTTCCAGGAGCTACGAGCAGTACTTC. Protein sequence: CASSFSRSYEQYF.

The V gene is TRBV28, the J gene TRBJ2-7; D is uncertain. The CDR3 length is 14 residues. V lost 5 bases, J lost 4 bases, and 15 bases lay in between. Germline V lookup: CDR1 MDHEN, CDR2 SYDVKM. CDR3 in amino acids: CASSTQMGKYEQYF. CDR3 in DNA: TGTGCCAGCAGTACCCAAATGGGTAAATACGAGCAGTACTTC.

The J gene is TRBJ1-2, the V gene TRBV27; no firm D call. This CDR3 contains 15 residues. CDR1 is MNHEY, CDR2 SMNVEV, per germline (reference sequence). Trimming took off 5 bases at V and 4 bases at J, with 17 bases between the two ends. The CDR3 is CASSPLTGNVYGYTF. CDR3 coding DNA: TGTGCCAGCAGTCCATTGACTGGGAATGTCTATGGCTACACCTTC.

The rearrangement joins TRBV6-6 to TRBJ2-3; a weak D match, TRBD2 (6 bases). The CDR3 totals 15 residues. V dropped 7 bases and J dropped 2 bases, with 16 bases sitting between them. CDR1 MNHNY and CDR2 SVGAGI come from the germline V gene (reference sequence). The CDR3 loop reads CASTPGGVATDTQYF. CDR3 DNA sequence: TGTGCCAGCACACCGGGCGGGGTCGCCACAGATACGCAGTATTTT.

The chain combines TRBV14 with TRBJ2-7; 7 nucleotides align to TRBD2. CDR1 SGHDN and CDR2 FVKESK come from the germline V gene. Germline trimming cut 6 bases from V and 5 bases from J; bases unmatched to any gene: 10. The CDR3 contains 14 residues. CDR3: CASSGAGRFDEQYF. CDR3 bases: TGTGCCAGCAGTGGGGCCGGGAGGTTCGACGAGCAGTACTTC.

The CDR3 DNA follows: TGTGCCAGCAGCCTAGACAGGGGTCGGACTGAAGCTTTCTTT. It codes for CASSLDRGRTEAFF. The V and J genes are TRBV6-6 and TRBJ1-1; 8 bases align to TRBD1. Germline-derived CDR1 and CDR2 are MNHNY and SVGAGI (reference sequence). With V trimmed by 6 bases and J by 5 bases, 8 bases remained unmatched. CDR3 length: 14 amino acids.

The chain joins TRBV27 to TRBJ2-3; D gene ambiguous. This CDR3 comprises 14 residues. V lost 0 bases, J lost 1 base, and 5 bases lay in between. Germline CDR1 MNHEY, CDR2 SMNVEV (reference sequence). Written as DNA, the CDR3 is TGTGCCAGCAGTTTATCATTCGGCACAGATACGCAGTATTTT. The encoded protein is CASSLSFGTDTQYF.

This chain connects TRBV27 to TRBJ2-3, with unresolved D. This CDR3 has 14 amino acids. V was shortened by 6 bases and J by 3 bases, with 13 bases between the two germline ends. CDR1 is MNHEY, CDR2 SMNVEV, per germline (reference sequence). The chain's CDR3 is CASSQPSGTDTQYF. The CDR3 nucleotides are TGTGCCAGCAGCCAACCCTCCGGAACAGATACGCAGTATTTT.

This clone was found once. The genes are TRBV13 and TRBJ2-1; D is possibly TRBD2 (6 bases). The germline V gene has CDR1 PRHDT and CDR2 FYEKMQ (reference sequence). The CDR3 contains 13 residues. The V gene lost 5 bases and the J gene lost 8 bases, with 13 bases spanning the gap. CDR3 residues: CASSLRLVHEQFF. CDR3 in DNA: TGTGCCAGCAGCCTCAGACTAGTGCATGAGCAGTTCTTC. The whole variable domain, filled in from reference TRBV13 and TRBJ2-1, reads AAGVIQSPRHLIKEKRETATLKCYPIPRHDTVYWYQQGPGQDPQFLISFYEKMQSDKGSIPDRFSAQQFSDYHSELNMSSLELGDSALYFCASSLRLVHEQFFGPGTRLTVL.

The chain joins TRBV6-4 to TRBJ2-1; unclear D gene. Deletions cut 0 bases from V and 13 bases from J, with 13 bases between. The CDR3 totals 13 residues. Germline CDR1 reads MRHNA; CDR2 reads SNTAGT. CDR3 nucleotides: TGTGCCAGCAGTGACTCCGCGACGAATTACCAGTTCTTC. Protein sequence: CASSDSATNYQFF.